The 22 T cell receptor beta chains below were found in one sample sequenced in a study of blood T cell repertoires in COVID-19. Generated by immunoSEQ multiplex PCR, the TCRdb table keeps only in-frame clones and is missing some. This repertoire shows around 290,000 clones, 88% found once; its top ten account for approximately 1%. Sequences were obtained from PBMCs or T cells enriched from blood (not recorded which). The receptors originated from a woman in her twenties or thirties who had recovered from COVID-19.

This clone was recorded once. The J gene is TRBJ2-5, the V gene TRBV27; 8 bases are a match to TRBD2. There are 14 residues in the CDR3. V was pared by 5 bases and J by 4 bases, with 6 bases of the junction left unmatched. Germline V gives CDR1 MNHEY, CDR2 SMNVEV (reference sequence). CDR3 DNA sequence: TGTGCCAGCAGTCGGGAGGGGACTTTAGAGACCCAGTACTTC. Encoded protein: CASSREGTLETQYF.

V and J are TRBV5-1 and TRBJ2-4, with 13 positions matching TRBD2. Per germline, CDR1 SGHRS and CDR2 YFSETQ. With V trimmed by 0 bases and J by 7 bases, 7 bases remained unmatched. CDR3 size: 17 residues. This CDR3 is CASSLDGTSGVMNIQYF. CDR3 nucleotides: TGCGCCAGCAGCTTGGACGGGACTAGCGGGGTTATGAACATTCAGTACTTC.

This sequence joins TRBV6-4 and TRBJ1-2; D is possibly TRBD1 (5 bases). Trimming took 0 bases from V and 0 from J, leaving 14 bases between them. The CDR3 is made up of 17 amino acids. Per germline, CDR1 MRHNA and CDR2 SNTAGT. CDR3: CASSDSGGGRANYGYTF. The CDR3 DNA reads as TGTGCCAGCAGTGACTCCGGGGGGGGTAGAGCTAACTATGGCTACACCTTC.

The chain is built from TRBV6-4 and TRBJ1-3, with D possibly TRBD1 on 5 matching bases. Trimming removed 2 bases from V and 0 bases from J, with 17 bases in between. CDR3 length: 18 residues. Germline V gene lookup returns CDR1 MRHNA and CDR2 SNTAGT. As DNA, the CDR3 is TGTGCCAGCAGTGACAGGGCAGGGCCGCGAATCTCTGGAAACACCATATATTTT. Protein sequence: CASSDRAGPRISGNTIYF.

The rearrangement links TRBV5-1 to TRBJ1-6, with 7 positions matching TRBD1. With V trimmed by 1 base and J by 7 bases, 5 bases remained unmatched. The CDR3 has 15 residues. Germline V gives CDR1 SGHRS, CDR2 YFSETQ. CDR3 amino acids: CASSLTGTENSPLHF. The DNA for the CDR3 is TGCGCCAGCAGCTTGACCGGGACAGAGAATTCACCCCTCCACTTT.

The sample holds one count of this clone. The V and J genes are TRBV28 and TRBJ2-3; D possibly corresponds to TRBD1 (6 bases). The germline CDR1 and CDR2 sequences are MDHEN and SYDVKM. Trimming left V 7 bases short and J 7 bases short, with 12 bases between. The CDR3 sequence is 12 residues long. Here the CDR3 DNA reads TGTGCCAGCACCCAACAGGGTCATACGCAGTATTTT. It translates to CASTQQGHTQYF.

The chain recombines TRBV11-2 with TRBJ2-5; possibly TRBD1 for D (5 bases). Deletions cut 5 bases from V and 1 base from J, with 17 bases between. The CDR3 loop spans 16 amino acids. Germline CDR1 SGHAT, CDR2 FQNNGV. CDR3 protein: CASSPKQTVRQETQYF. CDR3 sequence (DNA): TGTGCCAGCAGCCCCAAACAGACAGTCCGCCAAGAGACCCAGTACTTC.

The chain employs TRBV7-3 and TRBJ2-7; unclear D gene. This CDR3 is 16 amino acids long. The germline V and J ends were trimmed by 5 bases and 2 bases, with 19 bases remaining between them. Germline assignment: CDR1 SGHTA and CDR2 FQGTGA. CDR3 DNA: TGTGCCAGCAGCCCCCGCCCCTCTCGCGTTGCCTACGAGCAGTACTTC. Amino acid sequence: CASSPRPSRVAYEQYF.

This clone appeared a single time. The chain employs TRBV24-1 and TRBJ2-3, with 10 bases that match TRBD2. The V gene's germline CDR1 is KGHDR and CDR2 SFDVKD. CDR3 size: 16 residues. Trimming removed 4 bases from V and 4 bases from J; junction bases left unmatched: 7. The CDR3 coding sequence is TGTGCCACCAGTGACCTTAGCGGGGGGTTCGCAGATACGCAGTATTTT. This sequence encodes CATSDLSGGFADTQYF.

The V call is TRBV27, the J call TRBJ2-1; 9 bases agree with TRBD2. With V trimmed by 5 bases and J by 4 bases, 15 bases remained unmatched. The CDR3 loop spans 18 amino acids. Germline V gene data show CDR1 as MNHEY and CDR2 as SMNVEV (reference sequence). As DNA, the CDR3 is TGTGCCAGCAGTGGAGTTTTTTTGGGACTAGCTGAGTACAATGAGCAGTTCTTC. Its translation is CASSGVFLGLAEYNEQFF.

This clone was found once. This chain links TRBV7-2 with TRBJ2-1; TRBD1 is a possible D gene (5 bases). Germline loops: CDR1 SGHTA, CDR2 FQGNSA. Trimming pared 5 bases from V and 0 bases from J, leaving 11 bases between. The CDR3 is made up of 15 amino acids. CDR3 in amino acids: CASSQGVLSYNEQFF. As DNA, the CDR3 is TGTGCCAGCAGCCAGGGCGTCCTCTCCTACAATGAGCAGTTCTTC.

V is TRBV7-9 and J is TRBJ2-7; possible D gene TRBD2, 6 bases. Germline V gene sequence: CDR1 SEHNR, CDR2 FQNEAQ (reference sequence). The CDR3 length is 15 residues. With 1 base removed from V and 2 bases from J, the gap between germline ends came to 12 bases. In DNA form, the CDR3 reads TGTGCCAGCAGCTTAGGAGGTAGCGGAACCTACGAGCAGTACTTC. Protein product: CASSLGGSGTYEQYF.

CDR3 nucleotide sequence: TGTGCCAGCAGCTTCACTAGCCCCAATGAGCAGTTCTTC. The encoded protein is CASSFTSPNEQFF. The chain has TRBV11-2 and TRBJ2-1, with TRBD2 as a possible D gene (6 bases). Per germline, CDR1 SGHAT and CDR2 FQNNGV. V gave up 3 bases and J gave up 6 bases, with 9 bases separating them. The CDR3 runs to 13 residues.

The rearrangement joins TRBV10-3 to TRBJ1-1; TRBD1 matches 7 bases. This CDR3 comprises 13 residues. Trimming cost V 3 bases and J 4 bases; bases outside gene matches: 2. Germline V gives CDR1 ENHRY, CDR2 SYGVKD. DNA of the CDR3: TGTGCCATCAGTGAAGACAGGGCCACTGAAGCTTTCTTT. It encodes CAISEDRATEAFF.

This chain joins TRBV24-1 and TRBJ2-3; the D gene is possibly TRBD1 (6 bases). V dropped 2 bases and J dropped 0 bases, with 20 bases sitting between them. CDR1 KGHDR and CDR2 SFDVKD come from the germline V gene. This CDR3 has 19 residues. DNA of the CDR3: TGTGCCACCAGTGATTCCGGGGCTCGGGGAAGGGGGAGCACAGATACGCAGTATTTT. Protein: CATSDSGARGRGSTDTQYF.

The genes are TRBV21-1 and TRBJ1-5. TRBV21-1 is a listed pseudogene. This CDR3 is built from 19 residues. The DNA of the CDR3 is TGTGCCAGCAGCAAAGATGGAGAAAGCCCACCTTATAGCAATCAGCCCCAGCATTTT. Its protein is CASSKDGESPPYSNQPQHF.

The chain links TRBV29-1 to TRBJ1-2; 7 bases are shared with TRBD1. Germline V gives CDR1 SQVTM, CDR2 ANQGSEA. V was pared by 3 bases and J by 14 bases, with 9 bases of the junction left unmatched. The CDR3 contains 11 residues. This chain's CDR3 is CSVEGTRGQTF. CDR3 DNA: TGCAGCGTTGAGGGAACGAGGGGGCAGACCTTC. Full variable domain (missing parts from reference TRBV29-1 and TRBJ1-2): SAVISQKPSRDICQRGTSLTIQCQVDSQVTMMFWYRQQPGQSLTLIATANQGSEATYESGFVIDKFPISRPNLTFSTLTVSNMSPEDSSIYLCSVEGTRGQTFGSGTRLTVV.

There are a few counts of this clone. This chain links TRBV9 with TRBJ2-1, with D tentatively TRBD2 (6 bases). V was trimmed by 1 base and J by 6 bases, leaving 17 bases between them. The CDR3 consists of 16 residues. Germline values: CDR1 SGDLS, CDR2 YYNGEE. This CDR3 is CASSVNPIIAVNEQFF. Here the CDR3 DNA reads TGTGCCAGCAGCGTAAACCCCATCATAGCGGTCAATGAGCAGTTCTTC. Full variable domain (remainder filled in from reference TRBV9 and TRBJ2-1): DSGVTQTPKHLITATGQRVTLRCSPRSGDLSVYWYQQSLDQGLQFLIQYYNGEERAKGNILERFSAQQFPDLHSELNLSSLELGDSALYFCASSVNPIIAVNEQFFGPGTRLTVL.

This chain connects TRBV27 to TRBJ2-7; 10 nucleotides line up with TRBD2. The CDR3 has 15 residues. Germline V gives CDR1 MNHEY, CDR2 SMNVEV (reference sequence). The V and J ends lost 3 bases and 5 bases, in that order; junction bases with no gene match: 7. The CDR3 is CASSFFLAGVHEQYF. The CDR3 DNA reads TGTGCCAGCAGTTTTTTCCTAGCGGGAGTCCACGAGCAGTACTTC.

The CDR3 here is CASSLIGTRDTGELFF. CDR3 DNA sequence: TGTGCCAGCAGCTTGATTGGGACTAGGGACACCGGGGAGCTGTTTTTT. The chain combines TRBV5-6 with TRBJ2-2; the match to TRBD2 covers 8 bases. The CDR3 sequence is 16 residues long. Germline V gives CDR1 SGHDT, CDR2 YYEEEE. Trimming cost V 1 base and J 3 bases; bases outside gene matches: 5.

This sequence joins TRBV11-3 and TRBJ1-3; D not certain. V dropped 1 base and J dropped 0 bases, with 13 bases sitting between them. From germline, CDR1 is SGHNT and CDR2 YENEEA. The CDR3 sequence is 17 residues long. The CDR3 spells CASSLVAGGSSGNTIYF. CDR3 sequence (DNA): TGTGCCAGCAGCTTAGTGGCTGGTGGCAGCTCTGGAAACACCATATATTTT.

This clone showed up just once. V and J are TRBV11-3 and TRBJ2-1; possibly TRBD1 for D (6 bases). V was pared by 5 bases and J by 7 bases, with 15 bases between. The CDR3 covers 14 residues. Germline V gene data show CDR1 as SGHNT and CDR2 as YENEEA. CDR3 sequence reads: CASSGQDSLNEQFF. The CDR3 DNA is TGTGCCAGCAGCGGTCAGGACAGTTTAAATGAGCAGTTCTTC.